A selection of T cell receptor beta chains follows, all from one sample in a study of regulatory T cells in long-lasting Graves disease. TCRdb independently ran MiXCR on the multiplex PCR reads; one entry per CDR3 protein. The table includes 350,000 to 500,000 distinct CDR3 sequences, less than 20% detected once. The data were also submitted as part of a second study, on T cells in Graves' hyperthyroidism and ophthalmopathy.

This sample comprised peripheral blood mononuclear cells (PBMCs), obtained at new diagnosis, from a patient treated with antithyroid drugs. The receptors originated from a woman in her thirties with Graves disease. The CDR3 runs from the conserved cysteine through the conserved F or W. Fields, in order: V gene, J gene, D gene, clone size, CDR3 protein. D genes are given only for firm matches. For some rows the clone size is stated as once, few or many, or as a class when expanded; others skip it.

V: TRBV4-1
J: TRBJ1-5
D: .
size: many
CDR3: CASSRGALNQPQHF

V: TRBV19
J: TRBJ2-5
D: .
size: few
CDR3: CASSIVGLKETQYF

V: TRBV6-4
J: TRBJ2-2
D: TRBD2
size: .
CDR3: CASSAAAGDTGELFF

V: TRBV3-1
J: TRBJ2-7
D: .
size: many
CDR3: CASSPDGGPYEQYF

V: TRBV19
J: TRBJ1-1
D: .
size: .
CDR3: CASSKGDILMRGTEAFF

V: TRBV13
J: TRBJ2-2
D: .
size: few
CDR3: CASSPPLRDTGELFF

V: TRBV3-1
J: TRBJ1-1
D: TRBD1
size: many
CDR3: CASRTSRGPVAFF

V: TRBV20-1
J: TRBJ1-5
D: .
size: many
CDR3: CSARGTTVPNQPQHF

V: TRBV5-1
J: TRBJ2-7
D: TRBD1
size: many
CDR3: CASSFATTGGSEQYF

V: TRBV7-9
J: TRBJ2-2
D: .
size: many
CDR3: CASSLEIGELFF

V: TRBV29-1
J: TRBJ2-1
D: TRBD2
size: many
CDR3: CSVAPAGVPNEQFF

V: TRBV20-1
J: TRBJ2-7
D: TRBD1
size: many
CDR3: CSADRGRYEQYF

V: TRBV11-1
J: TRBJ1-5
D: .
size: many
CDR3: CASSPGPMNQPQHF

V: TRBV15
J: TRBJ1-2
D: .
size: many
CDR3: CATSRAVGGYTF

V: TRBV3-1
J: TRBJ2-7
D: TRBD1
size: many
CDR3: CASSQDGQGGYEQYF

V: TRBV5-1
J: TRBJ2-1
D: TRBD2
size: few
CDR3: CASSFNPSGRPLSYNEQFF

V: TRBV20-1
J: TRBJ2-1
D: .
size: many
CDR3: CSARDVAGTSYNEQFF

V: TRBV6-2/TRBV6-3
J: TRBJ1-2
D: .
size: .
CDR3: CASSYTSTGYGYTF

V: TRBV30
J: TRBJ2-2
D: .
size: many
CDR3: CAWAPIRYSGTGELFF

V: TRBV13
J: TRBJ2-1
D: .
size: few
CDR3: CASSSVVVSYNEQFF

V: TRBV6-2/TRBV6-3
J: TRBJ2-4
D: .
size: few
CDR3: CASSYYKNIQYF

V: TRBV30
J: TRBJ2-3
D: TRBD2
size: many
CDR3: CAWSTTSADTQYF

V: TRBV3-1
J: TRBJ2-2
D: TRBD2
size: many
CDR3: CASSPPRTSGTIDTGELFF

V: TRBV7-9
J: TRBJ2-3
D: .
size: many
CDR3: CASSLTGVGTDTQYF

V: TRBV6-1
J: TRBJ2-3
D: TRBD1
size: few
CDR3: CASRLQGARTDTQYF

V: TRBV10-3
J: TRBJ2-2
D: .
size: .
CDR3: CAASVATGELFF

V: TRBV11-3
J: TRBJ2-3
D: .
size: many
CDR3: CASSLTPTEESSSTDTQYF

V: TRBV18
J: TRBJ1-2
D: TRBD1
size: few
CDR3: CASSPPNRGAEGYTF

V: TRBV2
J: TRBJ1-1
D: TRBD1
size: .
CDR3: CARQSGTGQALRTGAFF

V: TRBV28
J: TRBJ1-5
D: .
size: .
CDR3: CASSFRAGGRGSQHF

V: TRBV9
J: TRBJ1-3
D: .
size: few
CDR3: CASSVTYSGNTIYF

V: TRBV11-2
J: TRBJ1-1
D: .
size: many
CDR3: CASSLDISNTEAFF

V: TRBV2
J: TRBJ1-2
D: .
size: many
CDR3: CASSHTPDRAALRYTF